The entry that follows covers one TCR beta chain sequence. The antigen remains unidentified. Profiled with immunoSEQ multiplex PCR; TCRdb holds only in-frame clones, not every one. Among around 160,000 clones listed, around 90% were seen once. The sample belongs to a study of cytomegalovirus exposure and HLA in healthy donors. Study at large: The roughly 670 first-cohort repertoires and the roughly 130 validation repertoires shared the same platform, a later analysis reported.

Study-wide points: Altogether, 150 to 200 TCR beta chains were recorded as cytomegalovirus-associated. The tendency of first-cohort TCR clusters to co-occur in the roughly 120 validation repertoires was the finding of a later analysis. High specificity and sensitivity for cytomegalovirus status were reported for the classifier.

This clonotype originated in a young woman in good health and CMV-seropositive. Sequencing used PBMCs.

CDR3 sequence (DNA): TGTGCCAGCAGCTTAGGAGACATTGGAAACACCATATATTTT. This gives the protein CASSLGDIGNTIYF. This chain connects TRBV7-2 to TRBJ1-3; no reliable D call. This CDR3 comprises 14 residues. Trimming removed 1 base at V and 3 bases at J, with 7 bases between. From germline, CDR1 is SGHTA and CDR2 FQGNSA. Using reference TRBV7-2 and TRBJ1-3 for the parts outside the CDR3, the full variable domain is GAGVSQSPSNKVTEKGKDVELRCDPISGHTALYWYRQSLGQGLEFLIYFQGNSAPDKSGLPSDRFSAERTGGSVSTLTIQRTQQEDSAVYLCASSLGDIGNTIYFGEGSWLTVV.